The 23 T cell receptor beta chains below were found in one sample sequenced in a study of T cell responses to AZD1222 COVID-19 vaccine. Method: immunoSEQ multiplex PCR; TCRdb's copy keeps in-frame clones and lacks some. The sample carries some 100,000 clones, about 86% recorded once. The sample was peripheral blood, taken on day 0 of AZD1222 vaccination. The receptors shown here come from an adult in good health.

This clone was picked up a small number of times. J is TRBJ1-5 and V is TRBV7-3, with no clear D. The CDR3 has 15 residues. V lost 3 bases and J 0 bases, leaving 9 bases between the germline ends. CDR1 SGHTA and CDR2 FQGTGA come from the germline V gene. The CDR3 DNA is TGTGCCAGCAGCTTGGAGATCCATAGCAATCAGCCCCAGCATTTT. This gives the protein CASSLEIHSNQPQHF.

The genes are TRBV18 and TRBJ2-1; a possible D gene is TRBD2 (5 bases). Germline V gives CDR1 KGHSH, CDR2 LQKENI. The V gene lost 6 bases and the J gene lost 0 bases, with 15 bases spanning the gap. This CDR3 has 16 residues. CDR3 bases: TGTGCCAGCTCCGTACGGCCGGGGAGCTCCTACAATGAGCAGTTCTTC. It yields the protein CASSVRPGSSYNEQFF.

This clone has just one count. This chain uses TRBV3-1 (or the pseudogene TRBV3-2) with TRBJ2-1, with TRBD2 identical over 7 bases. This CDR3 contains 19 residues. CDR1 and CDR2 (germline): LGHDT, YNNKEL (reference sequence). Germline trimming cut 0 bases from V and 4 bases from J; bases unmatched to any gene: 15. DNA for the CDR3: TGTGCCAGCAGCCAAGATCGCCGGAGTTTAGCGGGTTCTTACAATGAGCAGTTCTTC. It yields the protein CASSQDRRSLAGSYNEQFF.

The CDR3 DNA reads TGTGCCAGCATCGGGGGGGCGCTTTATGGCTACACCTTC. This codes for CASIGGALYGYTF. The chain combines TRBV28 with TRBJ1-2; D is perhaps TRBD1 (6 bases). Deletions cut 7 bases from V and 5 bases from J, with 14 bases between. The V gene's germline CDR1 is MDHEN and CDR2 SYDVKM. There are 13 residues in the CDR3.

The rearrangement uses TRBV2 and TRBJ1-3; unclear D gene. V dropped 6 bases and J dropped 0 bases, with 18 bases sitting between them. This CDR3 region has 17 residues. CDR1 is SNHLY, CDR2 FYNNEI, per germline. The CDR3 DNA is TGTGCCAGCAGCCTTCTTTCCTCGGCCCTCTCTGGAAACACCATATATTTT. As protein: CASSLLSSALSGNTIYF.

The sample holds a few counts of this clone. The gene calls are TRBV19 and TRBJ2-1; D might be TRBD2 (5 bases). The CDR3 loop spans 11 amino acids. Germline V gene data show CDR1 as LNHDA and CDR2 as SQIVND (reference sequence). The CDR3 here is CGTRLENEQFF. For the CDR3, the DNA is TGTGGCACTAGGTTGGAGAATGAGCAGTTCTTC. The whole variable domain, remainder taken from reference TRBV19 and TRBJ2-1, is DGGITQSPKYLFRKEGQNVTLSCEQNLNHDAMYWYRQDPGQGLRLIYYSQIVNDFQKGDIAEGYSVSREKKESFPLTVTSAQKNPTAFYLCGTRLENEQFFGPGTRLTVL.

The V call is TRBV18, the J call TRBJ1-1; 9 nucleotides match TRBD1. Per the germline V gene, CDR1 is KGHSH and CDR2 is LQKENI. The CDR3 has 15 residues. Trimming removed 5 bases from V and 1 base from J; junction bases left unmatched: 5. The CDR3 DNA reads as TGTGCCAGCTCAGACGAACAGGGGGCGAACACTGAAGCTTTCTTT. Translating gives CASSDEQGANTEAFF.

On this clone: The same CDR3 arises from other DNA sequences in this sample as well. The chain combines TRBV2 with TRBJ1-4, with 7 bases aligning to TRBD1. V lost 4 bases, J lost 0 bases, and 2 bases stayed unmatched. There are 15 residues in the CDR3. Germline CDR1 reads SNHLY; CDR2 reads FYNNEI. The chain's CDR3 is CASSAQGATNEKLFF. In DNA, the CDR3 is TGTGCCAGCAGTGCCCAGGGGGCAACTAATGAAAAACTGTTTTTT. Complete variable domain (other parts from reference TRBV2 and TRBJ1-4): EPEVTQTPSHQVTQMGQEVILRCVPISNHLYFYWYRQILGQKVEFLVSFYNNEISEKSEIFDDQFSVERPDGSNFTLKIRSTKLEDSAMYFCASSAQGATNEKLFFGSGTQLSVL.

This chain connects TRBV7-2 to TRBJ2-3, with a weak D call TRBD2 (6 bases). This CDR3 contains 16 residues. V lost 6 bases and J 8 bases, leaving 24 bases between the germline ends. Germline CDR1 reads SGHTA; CDR2 reads FQGNSA. CDR3 sequence: CASSSSASDRRGTQYF. CDR3 coding DNA: TGTGCCAGCAGTAGTTCGGCCAGCGACCGGAGGGGTACGCAGTATTTT.

In its sample, this clone was seen a few times. This rearrangement joins TRBV4-3 to TRBJ2-3; 7 positions match TRBD1. Trimming at V came to 3 bases and at J to 0 bases, leaving 9 bases not matched to a gene. The CDR3 length is 17 residues. Germline loops: CDR1 LGHNA, CDR2 YSLEER. CDR3 sequence reads: CASSQGAQGPSTDTQYF. CDR3 in DNA: TGCGCCAGCAGCCAGGGGGCACAGGGGCCTAGCACAGATACGCAGTATTTT.

V gene TRBV28 combines with J gene TRBJ2-3; D not resolved. Deletions cut 7 bases from V and 3 bases from J, with 20 bases between. The CDR3 is made up of 16 amino acids. The germline V gene has CDR1 MDHEN and CDR2 SYDVKM. In nucleotides, the CDR3 is TGTGCCAGCAACCCCATGTCAGCGTTTGAAACAGATACGCAGTATTTT. Translated: CASNPMSAFETDTQYF.

This rearrangement joins TRBV3-1 (or the pseudogene TRBV3-2) to TRBJ2-1; D uncertain. Germline CDR1 and CDR2: LGHDT and YNNKEL (reference sequence). The CDR3 is made up of 15 amino acids. V lost 0 bases and J lost 4, with 10 bases in between. The CDR3 DNA reads TGTGCCAGCAGCCAAGATGGGATAGTGTACAATGAGCAGTTCTTC. Translation gives CASSQDGIVYNEQFF.

V is TRBV5-6 and J is TRBJ1-1; D gene uncertain. Trimming took 2 bases from V and 0 from J, leaving 8 bases between them. The CDR3 spans 14 residues. CDR1 is SGHDT, CDR2 YYEEEE, per germline. The CDR3: CASSLGRVNTEAFF. CDR3 DNA: TGTGCCAGCAGCTTAGGGCGGGTGAACACTGAAGCTTTCTTT. The full variable domain, with the rest looked up from reference TRBV5-6 and TRBJ1-1, is DAGVTQSPTHLIKTRGQQVTLRCSPKSGHDTVSWYQQALGQGPQFIFQYYEEEERQRGNFPDRFSGHQFPNYSSELNVNALLLGDSALYLCASSLGRVNTEAFFGQGTRLTVV.

The rearrangement links TRBV7-8 to TRBJ2-7, with D maybe TRBD2 (5 bases). V was cut by 5 bases and J by 3 bases, with 8 bases left in between. CDR1 SGHVS and CDR2 FQNEAQ come from the germline V gene. The CDR3 runs 12 residues. CDR3 nucleotides: TGTGCCAGCAGCCCCCGGGGCTACGAGCAGTACTTC. Translating gives CASSPRGYEQYF.

The rearrangement uses TRBV13 and TRBJ2-2, with a possible D match to TRBD2 (6 bases). The CDR3 consists of 16 residues. The V gene lost 3 bases and the J gene lost 5 bases, with 16 bases spanning the gap. Per the germline V gene, CDR1 is PRHDT and CDR2 is FYEKMQ (reference sequence). This chain's CDR3 is CASSLGVGSGTGELFF. In DNA form, the CDR3 reads TGTGCCAGCAGCTTGGGGGTCGGGAGCGGGACCGGGGAGCTGTTTTTT.

The chain links TRBV30 to TRBJ2-7, with TRBD1 identical over 8 bases. Germline V gene data show CDR1 as GTSNPN and CDR2 as SVGIG (reference sequence). The V gene end was trimmed by 2 bases and the J gene end by 0 bases; junction bases not matched to a gene: 6. The CDR3 is made up of 15 amino acids. CDR3 nucleotides: TGTGCCTGGAGTACCGGACAGGGAACCTCCTACGAGCAGTACTTC. This encodes CAWSTGQGTSYEQYF.

The V and J genes are TRBV7-8 and TRBJ1-1; no clear D gene. V lost 3 bases and J lost 1, with 6 bases in between. The CDR3 spans 13 residues. Germline values: CDR1 SGHVS, CDR2 FQNEAQ. The CDR3 loop reads CASSFNRNTEAFF. CDR3 sequence (DNA): TGTGCCAGCAGCTTCAACCGGAACACTGAAGCTTTCTTT.

The V and J genes are TRBV28 and TRBJ1-4; D gene unclear. Germline loops: CDR1 MDHEN, CDR2 SYDVKM. The CDR3 sequence is 11 residues long. V was trimmed by 8 bases and J by 4 bases, leaving 5 bases between them. The CDR3 here is CASSNNEKLFF. As DNA, the CDR3 is TGTGCCAGCTCGAATAATGAAAAACTGTTTTTT.

The gene calls are TRBV5-1 and TRBJ2-2, with 12 bases matching TRBD2. The CDR3 contains 15 residues. The germline V gene encodes CDR1 SGHRS and CDR2 YFSETQ. V lost 4 bases and J lost 6; bases outside the gene matches: 4. The DNA for the CDR3 is TGCGCCAGCAGCCGAGGGACTAGCGGGCCCGGGGAGCTGTTTTTT. As protein: CASSRGTSGPGELFF.

The chain joins TRBV5-4 to TRBJ1-6, with 7 bases lining up with TRBD1. The junction had 4 bases not matched to a gene; V was cut back by 4 bases and J by 6 bases. The CDR3 is 14 amino acids. Germline CDR1 and CDR2: SGHNT and YYREEE (reference sequence). The CDR3 spells CASSPGQANSPLHF. CDR3 nucleotide sequence: TGTGCCAGCAGCCCCGGACAGGCTAATTCACCCCTCCACTTT.

This sequence joins TRBV5-1 and TRBJ2-1; TRBD2 aligns across 9 bases. Germline-derived CDR1 and CDR2 are SGHRS and YFSETQ. After removal of 2 bases from V and 9 bases from J, the junction contained 6 bases not matched to a gene. This CDR3 spans 14 amino acids. In nucleotides, the CDR3 is TGCGCCAGCAGCTTCCTAGCGGGGTCGGCTGAGCAGTTCTTC. Its protein is CASSFLAGSAEQFF.

The chain is built from TRBV29-1 and TRBJ2-2; 8 bases fit TRBD1. V trimming: 7 bases; J trimming: 4 bases; junction bases outside the gene matches: 8. Per germline, CDR1 SQVTM and CDR2 ANQGSEA. The CDR3 covers 14 residues. CDR3 sequence: CSAGQGSATGELFF. Here the CDR3 DNA reads TGCAGCGCCGGACAGGGATCGGCCACCGGGGAGCTGTTTTTT.

The rearrangement joins TRBV6-5 to TRBJ2-2; a weak D match, TRBD1 (6 bases). The germline V gene encodes CDR1 MNHEY and CDR2 SVGAGI. This CDR3 has 12 amino acids. V was trimmed by 6 bases and J by 7 bases, leaving 9 bases between them. The CDR3 is CASRSDSGELFF. CDR3 DNA: TGTGCCAGCAGGTCGGACAGCGGGGAGCTGTTTTTT.